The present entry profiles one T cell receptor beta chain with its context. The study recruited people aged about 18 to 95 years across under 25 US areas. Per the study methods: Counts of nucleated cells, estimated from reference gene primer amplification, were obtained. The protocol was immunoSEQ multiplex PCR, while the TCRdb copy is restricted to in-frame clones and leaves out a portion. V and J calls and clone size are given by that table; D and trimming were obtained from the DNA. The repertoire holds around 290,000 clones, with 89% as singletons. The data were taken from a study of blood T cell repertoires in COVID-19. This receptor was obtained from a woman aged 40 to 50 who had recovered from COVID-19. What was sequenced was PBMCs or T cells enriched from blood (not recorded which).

The CDR3 nucleotides are TGTGCCAGCAGCCAACTCCTCGGAGCCAGGGGGGCGGCAGGGAACACTGAAGCTTTCTTT. Translated: CASSQLLGARGAAGNTEAFF. The V call is TRBV3-1 (or the pseudogene TRBV3-2), the J call TRBJ1-1; 7 nucleotides match TRBD1. Trimming took 2 bases from V and 1 from J; bases not matched to a gene: 19. There are 20 residues in the CDR3. The germline V gene encodes CDR1 LGHDT and CDR2 YNNKEL (reference sequence).